This T cell receptor beta chain is drawn from a study of T cell clonality in common variable immunodeficiency. Many counts were recorded for this clone. With the read ending 3 residues before the CDR3 end, the germline J gene is used to fill in that end. The table came from immunoSEQ multiplex PCR; TCRdb's copy has only in-frame clones and leaves some out. This sample shows more than 45,000 clones and no singletons; approximately 6.3% rests with the ten largest. The germline V and J ends were trimmed by 3 bases and 1 base, with 9 bases remaining between them. The CDR3 has 13 amino acids. The germline CDR1 and CDR2 sequences are GTSNPN and SVGIG (reference sequence).

This sequence originates from a person between 18 and 75 years old in good health. The sequencing input was peripheral blood mononuclear cells. V and J are TRBV30 and TRBJ1-1, with TRBD1 as a possible D gene (5 bases). The CDR3 bases that were read are TGTGCCTGGAGACTGACAGCGAACACTGAA. Amino acids: CAWRLTANTE. In full, the CDR3 reads CAWRLTANTEAFF.